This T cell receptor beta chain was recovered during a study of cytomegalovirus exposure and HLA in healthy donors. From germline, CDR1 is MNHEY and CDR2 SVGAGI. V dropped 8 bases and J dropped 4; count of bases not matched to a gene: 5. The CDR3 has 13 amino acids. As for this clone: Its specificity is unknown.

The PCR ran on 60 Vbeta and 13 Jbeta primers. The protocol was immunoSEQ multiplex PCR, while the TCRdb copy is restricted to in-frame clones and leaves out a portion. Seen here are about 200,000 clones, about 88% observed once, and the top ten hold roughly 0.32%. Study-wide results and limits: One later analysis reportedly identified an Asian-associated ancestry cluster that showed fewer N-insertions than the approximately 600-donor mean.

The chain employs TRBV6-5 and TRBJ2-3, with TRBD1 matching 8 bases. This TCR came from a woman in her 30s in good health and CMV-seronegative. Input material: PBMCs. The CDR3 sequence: CASEDRAADTQYF. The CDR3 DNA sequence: TGTGCCAGCGAGGACAGGGCCGCAGATACGCAGTATTTT.